This TCR beta chain was recovered during a study of blood T cell repertoires in COVID-19. Repertoires were generated with immunoSEQ multiplex PCR, while TCRdb's copy carries only in-frame clones and drops some. Here the sample spans 250,000 to 350,000 clones, 87% being singletons. The V gene's germline CDR1 is SGHRS and CDR2 YFSETQ. V was pared by 1 base and J by 5 bases, with 8 bases of the junction left unmatched. This CDR3 contains 15 residues. The sequenced sample consisted of peripheral blood. The chain couples TRBV5-1 to TRBJ1-2, with 7 nucleotides matching TRBD1. The sequence derives from a man in his late teens or twenties with active or convalescent COVID-19. This chain's CDR3 is CASSLLPGQRYGYTF. The CDR3, as DNA: TGCGCCAGCAGCTTGCTTCCGGGACAGCGATATGGCTACACCTTC.